Listed below are T cell receptor beta chains from one sample, sequenced in a study of cytomegalovirus exposure and HLA in healthy donors. Produced via immunoSEQ multiplex PCR; TCRdb's table is partial and in-frame only. In all, the sample yields approximately 100,000 clones. The specimen sequenced was PBMCs. These TCRs come from a middle-aged man in good health and CMV-seronegative. CDR3s leave out the opening cysteine and the closing phenylalanine or tryptophan.

v_gene: TRBV4-3; len: 10; CDR3aa: ASSQDLRGYT
v_gene: TRBV29-1; len: 11; CDR3aa: SVARYANNEQF
v_gene: TRBV25-1; len: 8; CDR3aa: ASYYNEQF
v_gene: TRBV9; len: 11; CDR3aa: ASSVDTGYEQY
v_gene: TRBV6-5; len: 14; CDR3aa: ASSYRGGGAYNEQF
v_gene: TRBV7-6; len: 11; CDR3aa: ASSETGLGEAF
v_gene: TRBV4-3; len: 14; CDR3aa: ASSQDPLTGTYEQY
v_gene: TRBV10-3; len: 12; CDR3aa: AISEGRTQEGYT
v_gene: TRBV6-5; len: 13; CDR3aa: ASSFRAGPQETQY
v_gene: TRBV7-2; len: 12; CDR3aa: ASSSGRGNTEAF
v_gene: TRBV5-1; len: 13; CDR3aa: ASSSRDLEYNEQF
v_gene: TRBV7-2; len: 13; CDR3aa: ASSLDRTGGRGYT
v_gene: TRBV18; len: 14; CDR3aa: ASSPFLGTAGNTIY
v_gene: TRBV7-6; len: 11; CDR3aa: ASSFGTEETQY
v_gene: TRBV9; len: 13; CDR3aa: ASSSPPGVGNTIY
v_gene: TRBV6-6; len: 8; CDR3aa: ASSYHEAF
v_gene: TRBV19; len: 9; CDR3aa: ASYGGTEAF
v_gene: TRBV18; len: 11; CDR3aa: ASSLQRVGEQF
v_gene: TRBV10-3; len: 11; CDR3aa: AINRASGNTIY
v_gene: TRBV25-1; len: 13; CDR3aa: ASSGPGWQNYGYT
v_gene: TRBV7-9; len: 16; CDR3aa: ASSLAGRTSSGANVLT
v_gene: TRBV5-4; len: 12; CDR3aa: ASSPAGPGETQY
v_gene: TRBV11-3; len: 13; CDR3aa: ASSLEAGGGYEQY